These 6 T cell receptor beta chains were sequenced from one sample in a study of low-dose radiotherapy and immunotherapy resistance in tumors. Gene-specific TRAV and TRBV primers were used for first-strand cDNA, covering alpha and beta chains. Amplification of TCRs used a constant-region primer and V-primer adapter for about 19 PCR cycles. A single record per CDR3 protein comes from TCRdb applying MiXCR to the reads. The sample carries some 11,000 distinct CDR3 sequences, approximately 65% recorded once. The receptors stem from a human donor with advanced metastatic prostate, ovarian, gallbladder or colorectal cancer (not recorded which). This table probably holds off-target reads from a library built for another chain.

V and J are TRBV6-2 or TRBV6-3 and TRBJ1-2; D ambiguous. This CDR3 has 14 amino acids. Trimming took 6 bases from V and 7 from J, leaving 18 bases between them. Germline CDR1 and CDR2: MNHEY and SVGEGT. The CDR3 here is CASRDTRSSGGYTF. CDR3 DNA sequence: TGTGCCAGCAGGGATACACGGAGTTCCGGTGGCTACACCTTC.

V and J are TRBV5-3 and TRBJ2-1, with 9 bases identical to TRBD1. TRBV5-3 is labeled an ORF, and its function is uncertain. Unmatched junction bases numbered 14, after V lost 8 bases and J lost 8 bases. The CDR3 loop spans 15 amino acids. CDR3 residues: CASSQEGQGNHEQFF. The CDR3 DNA reads as TGTGCCAGCAGCCAGGAGGGACAGGGAAACCATGAGCAGTTCTTC.

This rearrangement joins TRBV5-5 to TRBJ1-1, with D perhaps matching TRBD1 (5 bases). This CDR3 is built from 16 residues. Germline V lookup: CDR1 SGHKS, CDR2 YYEKEE (reference sequence). V lost 1 base and J 2 bases, leaving 15 bases between the germline ends. For the CDR3, the DNA is TGTGCCAGCAGCTTGATTGGGACCCCAGGAAACACTGAAGCTTTCTTT. This gives the protein CASSLIGTPGNTEAFF.

This sequence joins TRBV28 and TRBJ2-1; possible D gene TRBD2, 6 bases. Germline loops: CDR1 MDHEN, CDR2 SYDVKM. The ends were cut back, 2 bases at V and 5 bases at J, with 7 bases in the middle. The CDR3 consists of 13 residues. CDR3 in DNA: TGTGCCAGCAGTTTAACGGGAGACAATGAGCAGTTCTTC. This gives the protein CASSLTGDNEQFF.

The chain joins TRBV12-3 or TRBV12-4 to TRBJ2-6, with no clear D. The CDR3 extends over 15 amino acids. V lost 6 bases, J lost 2 bases, and 11 bases lay in between. The CDR3 coding sequence is TGTGCCAGCAGGATAGGGAACACTGGGGCCAACGTCCTGACTTTC. Amino acid sequence: CASRIGNTGANVLTF.

The V gene is TRBV29-1, the J gene TRBJ2-1, with D perhaps being TRBD1 or TRBD2 (6 bases each). In germline, CDR1 is SQVTM, CDR2 ANQGSEA. The CDR3 runs 14 residues. V was clipped by 7 bases and J by 4 bases, with 17 bases between them. CDR3 sequence: CSERPGAIYNEQFF. The DNA for the CDR3 is TGCAGCGAACGGCCGGGGGCCATTTACAATGAGCAGTTCTTC.